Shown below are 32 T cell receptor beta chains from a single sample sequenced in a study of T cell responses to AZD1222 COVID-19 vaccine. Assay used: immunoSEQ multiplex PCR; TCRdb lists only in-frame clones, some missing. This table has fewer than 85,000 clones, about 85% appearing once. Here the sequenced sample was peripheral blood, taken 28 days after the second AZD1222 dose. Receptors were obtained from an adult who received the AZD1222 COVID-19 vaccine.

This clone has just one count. The CDR3 spells CSVVTATEAFF. In DNA, the CDR3 is TGCAGCGTTGTCACAGCCACTGAAGCTTTCTTT. The chain has TRBV29-1 and TRBJ1-1; D unclear. V was trimmed by 4 bases and J by 4 bases, leaving 7 bases between them. The CDR3 spans 11 residues. Per the germline V gene, CDR1 is SQVTM and CDR2 is ANQGSEA.

CDR3 sequence (DNA): TGTGCCAGCAGCCGGGGGGGGACCGACAATGAGCAGTTCTTC. This encodes CASSRGGTDNEQFF. The genes are TRBV6-2 or TRBV6-3 and TRBJ2-1, with 8 nucleotides matching TRBD2. Germline CDR1 and CDR2: MNHEY and SVGEGT. The J segment lost 5 bases and the V segment lost 6 bases, leaving 6 bases of the junction unmatched. The CDR3 is made up of 14 amino acids.

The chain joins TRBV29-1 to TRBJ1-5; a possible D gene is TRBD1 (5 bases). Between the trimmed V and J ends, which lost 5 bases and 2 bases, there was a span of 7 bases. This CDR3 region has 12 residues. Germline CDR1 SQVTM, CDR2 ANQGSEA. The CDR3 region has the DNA TGCAGCGTTCAGGGAGGCAATCAGCCCCAGCATTTT. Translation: CSVQGGNQPQHF.

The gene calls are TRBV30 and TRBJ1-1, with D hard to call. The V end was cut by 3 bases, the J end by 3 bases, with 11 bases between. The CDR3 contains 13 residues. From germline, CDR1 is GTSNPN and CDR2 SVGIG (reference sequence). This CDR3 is CAWSRFRDTEAFF. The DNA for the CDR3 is TGTGCCTGGAGCCGGTTTCGGGACACTGAAGCTTTCTTT.

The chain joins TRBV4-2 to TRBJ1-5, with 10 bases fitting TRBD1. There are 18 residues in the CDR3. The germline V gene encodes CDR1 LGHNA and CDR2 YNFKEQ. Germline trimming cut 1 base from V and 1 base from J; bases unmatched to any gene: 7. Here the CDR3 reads CASSQVGDRGQSNQPQHF. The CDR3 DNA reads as TGTGCCAGCAGCCAAGTAGGGGACAGGGGACAGAGCAATCAGCCCCAGCATTTT.

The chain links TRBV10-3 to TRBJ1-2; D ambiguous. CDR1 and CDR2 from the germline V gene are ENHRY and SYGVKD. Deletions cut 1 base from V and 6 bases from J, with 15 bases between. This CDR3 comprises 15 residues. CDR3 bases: TGTGCCATCAGTGAGTTAGCGGGAGTTAGAAATGGCTACACCTTC. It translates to CAISELAGVRNGYTF.

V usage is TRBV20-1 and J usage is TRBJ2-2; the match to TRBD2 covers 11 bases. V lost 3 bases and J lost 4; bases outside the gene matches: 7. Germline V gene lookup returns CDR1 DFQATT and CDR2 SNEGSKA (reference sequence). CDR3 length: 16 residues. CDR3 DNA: TGCAGTGCTAGTCCACCCGGGACTAGCGGCACCGGGGAGCTGTTTTTT. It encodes CSASPPGTSGTGELFF.

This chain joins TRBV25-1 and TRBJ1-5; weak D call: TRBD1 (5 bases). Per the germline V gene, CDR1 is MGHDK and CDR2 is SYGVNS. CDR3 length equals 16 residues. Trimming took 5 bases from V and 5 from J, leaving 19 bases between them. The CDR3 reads CASSMGDGAPDQPQHF. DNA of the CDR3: TGTGCCAGCAGTATGGGCGACGGGGCACCCGATCAGCCCCAGCATTTT.

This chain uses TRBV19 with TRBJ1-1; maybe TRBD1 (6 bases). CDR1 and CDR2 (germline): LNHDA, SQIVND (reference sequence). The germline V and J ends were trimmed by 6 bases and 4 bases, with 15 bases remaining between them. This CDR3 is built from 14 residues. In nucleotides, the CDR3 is TGTGCCAGTAGCAGACAGGATTGGGTCACTGAAGCTTTCTTT. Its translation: CASSRQDWVTEAFF.

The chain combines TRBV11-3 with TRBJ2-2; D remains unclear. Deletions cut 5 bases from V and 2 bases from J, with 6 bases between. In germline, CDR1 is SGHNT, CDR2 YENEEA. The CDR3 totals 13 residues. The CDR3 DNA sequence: TGTGCCAGCAGCCAACTAAACACCGGGGAGCTGTTTTTT. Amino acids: CASSQLNTGELFF.

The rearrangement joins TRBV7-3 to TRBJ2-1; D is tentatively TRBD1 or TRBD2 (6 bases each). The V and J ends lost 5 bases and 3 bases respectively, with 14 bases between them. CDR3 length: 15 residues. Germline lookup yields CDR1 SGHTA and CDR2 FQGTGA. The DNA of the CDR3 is TGTGCCAGCAGCCCTCGAGGAGGGGGCTACAATGAGCAGTTCTTC. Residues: CASSPRGGGYNEQFF.

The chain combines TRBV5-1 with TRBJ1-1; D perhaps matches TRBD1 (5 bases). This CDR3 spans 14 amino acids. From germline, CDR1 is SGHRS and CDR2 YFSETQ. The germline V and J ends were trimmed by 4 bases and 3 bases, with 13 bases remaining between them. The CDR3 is CASSLTDTYTEAFF. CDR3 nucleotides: TGCGCCAGCAGCCTGACGGACACCTACACTGAAGCTTTCTTT.

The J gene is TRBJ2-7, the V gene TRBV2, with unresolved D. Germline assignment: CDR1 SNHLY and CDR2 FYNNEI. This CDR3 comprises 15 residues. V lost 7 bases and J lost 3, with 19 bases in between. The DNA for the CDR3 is TGTGCCAGCACCGATAATCATGGCCCCGTCTACGAGCAGTACTTC. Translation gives CASTDNHGPVYEQYF.

The CDR3 region is CASSPDRGPNQPQHF. The CDR3, as DNA: TGCGCCAGCAGCCCGGACAGGGGTCCCAATCAGCCCCAGCATTTT. The V gene is TRBV4-3, the J gene TRBJ1-5; 9 bases align to TRBD1. This CDR3 has 15 residues. V was clipped by 4 bases and J by 3 bases; unmatched bases: 4. Germline CDR1 LGHNA, CDR2 YSLEER.

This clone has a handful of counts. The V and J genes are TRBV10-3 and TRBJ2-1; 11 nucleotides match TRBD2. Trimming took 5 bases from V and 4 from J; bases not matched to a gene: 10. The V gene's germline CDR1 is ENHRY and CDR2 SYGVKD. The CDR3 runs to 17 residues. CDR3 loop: CAISYSGTSGVYNEQFF. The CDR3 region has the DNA TGTGCCATCAGTTACTCCGGGACTAGCGGAGTTTACAATGAGCAGTTCTTC.

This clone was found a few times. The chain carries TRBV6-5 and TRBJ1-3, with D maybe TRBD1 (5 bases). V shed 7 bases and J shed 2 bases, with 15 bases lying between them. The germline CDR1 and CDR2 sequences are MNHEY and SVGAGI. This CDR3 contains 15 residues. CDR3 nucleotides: TGTGCCAGCATACCCCGGGGGAAAACTGGAAACACCATATATTTT. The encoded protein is CASIPRGKTGNTIYF.

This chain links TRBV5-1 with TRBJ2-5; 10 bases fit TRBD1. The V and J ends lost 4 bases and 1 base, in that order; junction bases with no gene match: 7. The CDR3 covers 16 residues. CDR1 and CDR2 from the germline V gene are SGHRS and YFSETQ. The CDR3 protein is CASSPGQGGTQETQYF. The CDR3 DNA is TGCGCCAGCAGCCCCGGACAGGGGGGGACCCAAGAGACCCAGTACTTC.

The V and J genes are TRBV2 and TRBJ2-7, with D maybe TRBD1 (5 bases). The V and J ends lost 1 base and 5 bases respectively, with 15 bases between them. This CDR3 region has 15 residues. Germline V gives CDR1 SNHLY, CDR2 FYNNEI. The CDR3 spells CASSEVPDSLHEQYF. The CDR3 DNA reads TGTGCCAGCAGTGAAGTACCTGACAGCTTACACGAGCAGTACTTC.

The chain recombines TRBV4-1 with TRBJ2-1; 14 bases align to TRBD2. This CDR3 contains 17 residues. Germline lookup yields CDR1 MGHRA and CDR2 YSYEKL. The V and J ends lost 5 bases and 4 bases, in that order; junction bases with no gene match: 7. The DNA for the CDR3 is TGCGCCAGCAGCACAGGACTAGCGGGAGGAAGGTACAATGAGCAGTTCTTC. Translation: CASSTGLAGGRYNEQFF.

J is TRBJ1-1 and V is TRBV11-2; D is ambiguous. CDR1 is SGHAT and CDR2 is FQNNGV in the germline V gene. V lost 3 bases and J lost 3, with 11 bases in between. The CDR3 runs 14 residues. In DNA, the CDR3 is TGTGCCAGCAGCTTTCTCTTTGAGGACACTGAAGCTTTCTTT. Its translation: CASSFLFEDTEAFF. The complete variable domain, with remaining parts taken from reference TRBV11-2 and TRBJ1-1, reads EAGVAQSPRYKIIEKRQSVAFWCNPISGHATLYWYQQILGQGPKLLIQFQNNGVVDDSQLPKDRFSAERLKGVDSTLKIQPAKLEDSAVYLCASSFLFEDTEAFFGQGTRLTVV.

The CDR3 sequence is CASSSRTELYGYTF. The CDR3 DNA sequence: TGTGCCAGCAGCTCCCGGACAGAGCTCTATGGCTACACCTTC. The V and J genes are TRBV9 and TRBJ1-2; TRBD1 is a possible D gene (6 bases). The ends were cut back, 4 bases at V and 4 bases at J, with 14 bases in the middle. CDR3 length: 14 amino acids. The germline gives CDR1 SGDLS, CDR2 YYNGEE. Looking up the rest from reference TRBV9 and TRBJ1-2 gives the full variable domain: DSGVTQTPKHLITATGQRVTLRCSPRSGDLSVYWYQQSLDQGLQFLIQYYNGEERAKGNILERFSAQQFPDLHSELNLSSLELGDSALYFCASSSRTELYGYTFGSGTRLTVV.

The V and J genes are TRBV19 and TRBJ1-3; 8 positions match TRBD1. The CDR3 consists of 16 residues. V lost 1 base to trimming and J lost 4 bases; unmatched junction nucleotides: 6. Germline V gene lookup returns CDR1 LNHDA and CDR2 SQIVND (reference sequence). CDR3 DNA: TGTGCCAGTAGTATAGGCGACAGGGGTGGAGGAAACACCATATATTTT. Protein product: CASSIGDRGGGNTIYF.

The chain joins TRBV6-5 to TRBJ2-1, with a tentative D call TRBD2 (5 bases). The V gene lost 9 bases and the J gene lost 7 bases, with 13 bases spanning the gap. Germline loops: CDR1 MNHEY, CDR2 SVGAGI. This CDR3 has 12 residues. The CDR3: CASGEKENEQFF. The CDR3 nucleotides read TGTGCCAGTGGGGAGAAGGAGAATGAGCAGTTCTTC.

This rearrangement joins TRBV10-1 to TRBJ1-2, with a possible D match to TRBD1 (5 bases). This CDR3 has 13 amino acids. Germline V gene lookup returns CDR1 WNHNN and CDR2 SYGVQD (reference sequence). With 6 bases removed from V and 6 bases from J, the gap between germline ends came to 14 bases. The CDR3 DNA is TGCGCCAGCAGCCCGTGGGGGGACCATGGCTACACCTTC. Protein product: CASSPWGDHGYTF.

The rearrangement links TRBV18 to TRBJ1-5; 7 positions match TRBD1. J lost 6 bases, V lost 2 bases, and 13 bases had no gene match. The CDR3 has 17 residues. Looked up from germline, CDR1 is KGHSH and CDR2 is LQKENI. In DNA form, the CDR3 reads TGTGCCAGCTCACCATTACCCGGCCAGGGGGGATCTCAGCCCCAGCATTTT. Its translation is CASSPLPGQGGSQPQHF.

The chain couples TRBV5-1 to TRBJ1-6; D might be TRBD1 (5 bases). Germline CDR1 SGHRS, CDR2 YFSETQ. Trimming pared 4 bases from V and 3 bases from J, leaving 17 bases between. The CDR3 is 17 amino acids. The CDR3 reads CASSPVRDGHYNSPLHF. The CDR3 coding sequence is TGCGCCAGCAGCCCCGTACGGGACGGCCACTATAATTCACCCCTCCACTTT. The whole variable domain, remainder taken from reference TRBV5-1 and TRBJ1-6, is KAGVTQTPRYLIKTRGQQVTLSCSPISGHRSVSWYQQTPGQGLQFLFEYFSETQRNKGNFPGRFSGRQFSNSRSEMNVSTLELGDSALYLCASSPVRDGHYNSPLHFGNGTRLTVT.

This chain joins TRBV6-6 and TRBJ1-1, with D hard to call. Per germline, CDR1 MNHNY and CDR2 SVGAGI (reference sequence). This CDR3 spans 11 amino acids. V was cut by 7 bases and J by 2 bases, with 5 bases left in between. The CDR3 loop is CASTRNTEAFF. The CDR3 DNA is TGTGCCAGCACCCGAAACACTGAAGCTTTCTTT.

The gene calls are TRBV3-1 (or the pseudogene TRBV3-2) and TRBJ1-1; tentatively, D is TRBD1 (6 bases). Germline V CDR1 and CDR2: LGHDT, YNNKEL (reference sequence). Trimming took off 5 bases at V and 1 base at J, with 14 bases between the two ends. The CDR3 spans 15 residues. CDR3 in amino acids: CASSSAGVANTEAFF. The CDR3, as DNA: TGTGCCAGCAGCTCCGCAGGGGTCGCGAACACTGAAGCTTTCTTT.

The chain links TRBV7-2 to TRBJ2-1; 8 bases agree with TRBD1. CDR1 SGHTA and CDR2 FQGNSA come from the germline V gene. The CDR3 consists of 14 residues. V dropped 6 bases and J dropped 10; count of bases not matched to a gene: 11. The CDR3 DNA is TGTGCCAGCAGTCCTACTGACAGGGGTCTGGAGCAGTTCTTC. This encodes CASSPTDRGLEQFF.

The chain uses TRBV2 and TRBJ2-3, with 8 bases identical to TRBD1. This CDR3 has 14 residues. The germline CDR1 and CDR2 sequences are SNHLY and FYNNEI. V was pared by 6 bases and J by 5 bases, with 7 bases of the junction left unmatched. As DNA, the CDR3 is TGTGCCAGCAGCCCTGGGACAGGTGGAGATACGCAGTATTTT. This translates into CASSPGTGGDTQYF. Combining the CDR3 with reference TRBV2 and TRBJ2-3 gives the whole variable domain EPEVTQTPSHQVTQMGQEVILRCVPISNHLYFYWYRQILGQKVEFLVSFYNNEISEKSEIFDDQFSVERPDGSNFTLKIRSTKLEDSAMYFCASSPGTGGDTQYFGPGTRLTVL.

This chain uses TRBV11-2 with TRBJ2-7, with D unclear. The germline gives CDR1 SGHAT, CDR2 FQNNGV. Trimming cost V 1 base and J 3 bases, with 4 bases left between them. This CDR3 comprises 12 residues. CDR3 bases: TGTGCCAGCAGCTTAGTGGGCTACGAGCAGTACTTC. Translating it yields CASSLVGYEQYF.

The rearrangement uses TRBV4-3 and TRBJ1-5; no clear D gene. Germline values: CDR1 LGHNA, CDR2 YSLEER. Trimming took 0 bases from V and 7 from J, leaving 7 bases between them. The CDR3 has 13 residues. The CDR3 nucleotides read TGCGCCAGCAGCCAAGATGAGGTCCAGCCCCAGCATTTT. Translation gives CASSQDEVQPQHF.